This T cell receptor beta chain came from a study of shared clonotypes between healthy human individuals. TCRdb keeps only in-frame clones here, not all; method: immunoSEQ multiplex PCR. The table has approximately 1,000,000 clones, around 82% seen once. V shed 3 bases and J 5 bases; nucleotides not matched to a gene: 6. This CDR3 has 15 residues. Germline-derived CDR1 and CDR2 are SGHRS and YFSETQ. Donors included only healthy HIV-negative adults lacking recent acute infections or vaccinations. Sequencing was done on a sample of memory CD4+ T cells from PBMCs. As to subset: CD45RA-negative fraction. The rearrangement joins TRBV5-1 to TRBJ2-1; 9 positions match TRBD2. This TCR was recovered from a man aged 18 to 30 in good health. Some clones in this sample may be carry-over from other donors' samples. The CDR3 region has the DNA TGCGCCAGCAGCTCCTTAGCGGGAGCTAACAATGAGCAGTTCTTC. Amino acids: CASSSLAGANNEQFF.